The rows below give T cell receptor beta chains drawn from one sample of a study of cytomegalovirus exposure and HLA in healthy donors. Assay used: immunoSEQ multiplex PCR; TCRdb lists only in-frame clones, some missing. This sample yields about 200,000 clones, of which roughly 80% are seen a single time; approximately 1.5% belongs to the top ten. The source material was PBMCs. These receptors were collected from a woman between 18 and 29 years old in good health and CMV-seronegative. CDR3s include the opening cysteine and the closing phenylalanine or tryptophan. D genes are given only for firm matches. Expanded clones get a size class; other rows say once, few or many, or leave the size out.

size: .
D: .
J: TRBJ1-2
V: TRBV4-2
DNA: TGTGCCAGCAGCCAAGGGCTACAGGGCGGCGGCTATGGCTACACCTTC
CDR3: CASSQGLQGGGYGYTF

size: once
D: .
J: TRBJ2-7
V: TRBV23-1
DNA: TGCGCCAGCAGTCAATCTACCCCTGGGAGAAACTACGAGCAGTACTTC
CDR3: CASSQSTPGRNYEQYF

size: .
D: TRBD1
J: TRBJ1-1
V: TRBV6-1
DNA: TGTGCCAGCAGTAACCGGGACAGGGGAAGAGAAGCTTTCTTT
CDR3: CASSNRDRGREAFF

size: .
D: TRBD1
J: TRBJ2-7
V: TRBV10-3
DNA: TGTGCCGTTCGGGACAGCTTCTACGAGCAGTACTTC
CDR3: CAVRDSFYEQYF

size: .
D: TRBD1
J: TRBJ1-5
V: TRBV6-6
DNA: TGTGCCAGCAGTTACTCCGGGACAGGTTCGAGGCCCCAGCATTTT
CDR3: CASSYSGTGSRPQHF

size: .
D: .
J: TRBJ2-1
V: TRBV5-1
DNA: TGCGCCAGCACCTCCAGATGGAATGAGCAGTTCTTC
CDR3: CASTSRWNEQFF

size: .
D: .
J: TRBJ1-4
V: TRBV11-2
DNA: TGTGCCAGCAGCGCCCCCTTCACAGGAGCTAATGAAAAACTGTTTTTT
CDR3: CASSAPFTGANEKLFF

size: .
D: .
J: TRBJ1-2
V: TRBV13
DNA: TGTGCCAGCAGCTTAGGACGAGATGACTATGGCTACACCTTC
CDR3: CASSLGRDDYGYTF

size: .
D: .
J: TRBJ1-4
V: TRBV7-2
DNA: TGTGCCAGCAGCTTAGTCGGGGAGGCTGAAAAACTGTTTTTT
CDR3: CASSLVGEAEKLFF

size: .
D: TRBD2
J: TRBJ2-3
V: TRBV25-1
DNA: TGTGCCAGCAGTGAACGAGCGGGAGTGGAAGATACGCAGTATTTT
CDR3: CASSERAGVEDTQYF

size: .
D: .
J: TRBJ2-7
V: TRBV2
DNA: TGTGCCAGCAAGGCACATCGGGAGACCTACGAGCAGTACTTC
CDR3: CASKAHRETYEQYF

size: once
D: TRBD2
J: TRBJ2-1
V: TRBV6-5
DNA: TGTGCCAGCAGTTGGACTAGTGGCAATGAGCAGTTCTTC
CDR3: CASSWTSGNEQFF

size: few
D: .
J: TRBJ1-1
V: TRBV2
DNA: TGTGCCAGCAGTGAAGGCGGGGCTGAAGCTTTCTTT
CDR3: CASSEGGAEAFF

size: few
D: .
J: TRBJ2-7
V: TRBV28
DNA: TGTGCCAGCACTCCCGGAGGGGTGGCCGCCTACGAGCAGTACTTC
CDR3: CASTPGGVAAYEQYF

size: .
D: TRBD2
J: TRBJ2-3
V: TRBV2
DNA: TGTGCCAGCAGTGTCATGAGGCTAGCGGGAGGCACAGATACGCAGTATTTT
CDR3: CASSVMRLAGGTDTQYF

size: once
D: TRBD1
J: TRBJ1-2
V: TRBV2
DNA: TGTGCCAGCAGTCTGGGACAGGGGGTTAACTATGGCTACACCTTC
CDR3: CASSLGQGVNYGYTF

size: .
D: TRBD2
J: TRBJ2-7
V: TRBV10-2
DNA: TGCGCCAGCAGTCGACTAGCGGGAGGCCCTTACGAGCAGTACTTC
CDR3: CASSRLAGGPYEQYF